This T cell receptor beta chain is drawn from a study of tumor and adjacent non-tumor tissue in lung cancer. Study-level information: The cohort had around eleven adenocarcinoma, 2 squamous cell and 1 small cell patients. On average, productive TCRbeta reads reached about 4.17 million per sample.

TCRbeta libraries were built with three rounds of nested PCR, modified from ARM-PCR. TCRdb itself ran the multiplex PCR reads through MiXCR, one entry per CDR3 protein. The sample holds about 110,000 distinct CDR3 sequences; approximately 87% are singletons and the top ten take 22%. Comments on this clonotype: Its specificity is not known.

RNA was extracted from bulk tissue without any cell sorting. CDR3 size: 14 residues. The germline V gene encodes CDR1 ENHRY and CDR2 SYGVKD. V gave up 7 bases and J gave up 6 bases; unmatched junction bases: 2. Study-level points and caveats: Tumor tissue had significantly higher TCR diversity than normal lung.

The gene calls are TRBV10-3 and TRBJ2-1; 14 bases map to TRBD2. This receptor was taken from a man aged 65 to 85 with non-small cell lung cancer. Sequenced input: lung tumor tissue. CDR3 bases: TGTGCCATCAAGGGGACTAGCGGGGGCAATGAGCAGTTCTTC. This codes for CAIKGTSGGNEQFF.